The present entry profiles one TCR beta chain with its context. The target antigen is unknown. The donor population consisted of healthy HIV-negative adults with no recent acute infections or vaccinations. The data were obtained in a study of shared clonotypes between healthy human individuals. The assay used deep level. Generated by immunoSEQ multiplex PCR, the TCRdb table keeps only in-frame clones and is missing some. Found here are about 500,000 clones, roughly 80% of them singletons; the top ten hold about 12%. The CDR3 totals 15 residues. The V and J ends lost 5 bases and 1 base, in that order; junction bases with no gene match: 5. CDR1 and CDR2 (germline): SQVTM, ANQGSEA. Study-level results: The researchers took only blood, and tissue repertoires probably look different. An expected dependence of interdonor clonotype sharing on sequencing depth was noted.

This TCR came from a middle-aged woman in good health. Some clones in this sample may be carry-over from other donors' samples. The rearrangement links TRBV29-1 to TRBJ2-5; 12 positions agree with TRBD2. The material sequenced was PBMCs. CDR3 in DNA: TGCAGCGTTTCCCGGACTAGCGGGACCCAAGAGACCCAGTACTTC. Translation gives CSVSRTSGTQETQYF.